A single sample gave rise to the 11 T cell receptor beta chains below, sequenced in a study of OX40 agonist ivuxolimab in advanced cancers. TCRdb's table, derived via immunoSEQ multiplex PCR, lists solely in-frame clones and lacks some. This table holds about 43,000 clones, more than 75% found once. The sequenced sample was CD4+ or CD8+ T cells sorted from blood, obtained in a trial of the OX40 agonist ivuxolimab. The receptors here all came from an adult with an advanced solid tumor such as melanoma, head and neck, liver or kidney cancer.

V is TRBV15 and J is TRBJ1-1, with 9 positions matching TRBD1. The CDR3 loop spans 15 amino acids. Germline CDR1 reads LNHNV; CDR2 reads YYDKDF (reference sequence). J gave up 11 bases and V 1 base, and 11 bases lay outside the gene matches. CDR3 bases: TGTGCCACCAGCAGAGGCCCTCTAACAGGGGGCGTCGCTTTCTTT. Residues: CATSRGPLTGGVAFF.

In nucleotides, the CDR3 is TGTGCCAGCAGCCCCCGTTACGGGGGCTACGAGCAGTACTTC. Translating gives CASSPRYGGYEQYF. This rearrangement joins TRBV7-7 to TRBJ2-7; a possible D gene is TRBD2 (6 bases). Germline-derived CDR1 and CDR2 are SSHAT and FNYEAQ (reference sequence). The V end was cut by 5 bases, the J end by 3 bases, with 14 bases between. The CDR3 extends over 14 amino acids.

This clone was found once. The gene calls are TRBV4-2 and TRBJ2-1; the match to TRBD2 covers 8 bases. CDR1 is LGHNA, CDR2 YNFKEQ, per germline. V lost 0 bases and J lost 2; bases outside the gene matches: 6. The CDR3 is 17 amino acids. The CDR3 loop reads CASSQEASGPTYNEQFF. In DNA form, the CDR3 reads TGTGCCAGCAGCCAAGAGGCTAGCGGGCCCACCTACAATGAGCAGTTCTTC.

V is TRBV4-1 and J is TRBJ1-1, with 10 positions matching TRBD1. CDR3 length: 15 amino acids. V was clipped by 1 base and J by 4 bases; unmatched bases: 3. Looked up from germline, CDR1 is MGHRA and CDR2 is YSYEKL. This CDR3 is CASSQGQGATTEAFF. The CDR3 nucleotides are TGCGCCAGCAGCCAAGGACAGGGGGCGACCACTGAAGCTTTCTTT.

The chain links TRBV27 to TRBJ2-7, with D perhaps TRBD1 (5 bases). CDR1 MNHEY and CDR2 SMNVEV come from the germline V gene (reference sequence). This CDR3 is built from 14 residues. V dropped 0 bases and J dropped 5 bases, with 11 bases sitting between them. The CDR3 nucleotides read TGTGCCAGCAGTTTATCTTTCCAGGGCCACGAGCAGTACTTC. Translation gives CASSLSFQGHEQYF.

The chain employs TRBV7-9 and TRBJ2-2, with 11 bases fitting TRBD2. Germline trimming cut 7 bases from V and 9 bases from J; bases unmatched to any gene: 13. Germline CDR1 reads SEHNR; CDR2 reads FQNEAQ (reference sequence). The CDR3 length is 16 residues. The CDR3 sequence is CASTSGTSGLARELFF. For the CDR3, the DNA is TGTGCCAGCACCTCCGGGACTAGCGGTCTGGCTAGGGAGCTGTTTTTT.

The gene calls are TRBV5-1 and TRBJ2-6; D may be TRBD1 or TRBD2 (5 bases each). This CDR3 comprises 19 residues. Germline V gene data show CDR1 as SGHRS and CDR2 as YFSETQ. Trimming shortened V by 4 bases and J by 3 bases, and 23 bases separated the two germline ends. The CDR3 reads CASSLAGTGASRGANVLTF. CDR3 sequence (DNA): TGCGCCAGCAGCCTGGCCGGGACCGGAGCGTCGCGTGGGGCCAACGTCCTGACTTTC.

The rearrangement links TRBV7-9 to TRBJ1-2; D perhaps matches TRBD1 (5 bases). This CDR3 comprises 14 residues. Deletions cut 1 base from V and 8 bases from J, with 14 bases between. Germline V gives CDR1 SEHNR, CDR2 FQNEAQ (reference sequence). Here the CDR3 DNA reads TGTGCCAGCAGCTTAGAGGGCGGGGCCGGCGGCTACACCTTC. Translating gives CASSLEGGAGGYTF. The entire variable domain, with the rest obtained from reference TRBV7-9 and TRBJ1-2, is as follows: DTGVSQNPRHKITKRGQNVTFRCDPISEHNRLYWYRQTLGQGPEFLTYFQNEAQLEKSRLLSDRFSAERPKGSFSTLEIQRTEQGDSAMYLCASSLEGGAGGYTFGSGTRLTVV.

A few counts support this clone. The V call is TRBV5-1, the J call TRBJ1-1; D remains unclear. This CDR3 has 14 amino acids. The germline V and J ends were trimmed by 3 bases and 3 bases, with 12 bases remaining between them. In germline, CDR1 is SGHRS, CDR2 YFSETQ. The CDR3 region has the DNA TGCGCCAGCAGCTCTTGGCCCGAGGACACTGAAGCTTTCTTT. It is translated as CASSSWPEDTEAFF.

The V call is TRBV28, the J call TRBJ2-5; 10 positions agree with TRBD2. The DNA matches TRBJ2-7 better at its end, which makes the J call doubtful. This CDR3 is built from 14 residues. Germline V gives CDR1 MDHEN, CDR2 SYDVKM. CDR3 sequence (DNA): TGTGCCACCGGACTAGCGGACGAGGGACTCGAGCAGTACTTC. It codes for CATGLADEGLEQYF.

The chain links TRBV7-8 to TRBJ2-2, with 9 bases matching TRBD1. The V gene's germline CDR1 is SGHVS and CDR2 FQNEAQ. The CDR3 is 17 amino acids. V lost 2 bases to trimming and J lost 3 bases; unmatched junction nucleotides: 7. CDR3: CASSLMGQGPYTGELFF. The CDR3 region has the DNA TGTGCCAGCAGCTTAATGGGACAGGGACCCTACACCGGGGAGCTGTTTTTT.